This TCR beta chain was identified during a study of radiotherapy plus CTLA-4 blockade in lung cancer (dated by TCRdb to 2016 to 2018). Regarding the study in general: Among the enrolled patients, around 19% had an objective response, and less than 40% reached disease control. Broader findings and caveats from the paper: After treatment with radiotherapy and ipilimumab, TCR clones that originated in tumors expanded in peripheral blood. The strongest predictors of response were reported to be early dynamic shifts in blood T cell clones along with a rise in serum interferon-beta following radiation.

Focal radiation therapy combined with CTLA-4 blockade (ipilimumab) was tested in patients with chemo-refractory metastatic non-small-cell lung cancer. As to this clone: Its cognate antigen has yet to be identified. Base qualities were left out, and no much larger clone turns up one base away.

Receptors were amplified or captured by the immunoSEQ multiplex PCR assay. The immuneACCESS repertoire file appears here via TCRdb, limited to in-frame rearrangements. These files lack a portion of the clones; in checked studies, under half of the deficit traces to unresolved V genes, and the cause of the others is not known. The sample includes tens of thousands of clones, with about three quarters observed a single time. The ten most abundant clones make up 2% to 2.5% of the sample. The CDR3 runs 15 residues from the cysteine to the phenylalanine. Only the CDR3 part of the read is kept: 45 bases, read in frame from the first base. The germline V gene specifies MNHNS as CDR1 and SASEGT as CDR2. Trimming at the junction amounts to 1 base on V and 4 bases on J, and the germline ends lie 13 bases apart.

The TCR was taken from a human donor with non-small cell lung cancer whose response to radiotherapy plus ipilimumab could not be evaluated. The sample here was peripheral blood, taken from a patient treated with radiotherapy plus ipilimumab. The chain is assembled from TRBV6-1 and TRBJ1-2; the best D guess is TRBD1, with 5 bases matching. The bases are TGTGCCAGCAGTGAAGTCGGGGGGGTTAGCTATGGCTACACCTTC. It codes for CASSEVGGVSYGYTF.